The rows below give T cell receptor beta chains drawn from one sample of a study of OX40 agonist ivuxolimab in advanced cancers. Profiling relied on immunoSEQ multiplex PCR, and the TCRdb table lists in-frame clones only, not all of them. The sample lists 75,000 to 90,000 clones; around 85% were seen once. This sample comprised CD4+ or CD8+ T cells sorted from blood, obtained in a trial of the OX40 agonist ivuxolimab. The receptors shown here come from an adult with an advanced solid tumor such as melanoma, head and neck, liver or kidney cancer. Both conserved end residues are part of each CDR3. Each record gives: CDR3 protein, CDR3 DNA, clone size, J gene, V gene, D gene. D genes are given only for firm matches. Not all rows give a size; the values are once, few, many and, for expanded clones, a class.

CDR3: CASSGRGTSYEQYF; DNA: TGTGCCAGCAGTGGCAGGGGGACTTCCTACGAGCAGTACTTC; size: .; J: TRBJ2-7; V: TRBV9; D: .
CDR3: CASTLISGNGELFF; DNA: TGTGCCAGCACCCTTATCAGCGGGAACGGGGAGCTGTTTTTT; size: .; J: TRBJ2-2; V: TRBV7-6; D: TRBD2
CDR3: CASSGRQASNQPQHF; DNA: TGCGCCAGCAGCGGGAGACAGGCTAGCAATCAGCCCCAGCATTTT; size: .; J: TRBJ1-5; V: TRBV23-1; D: .
CDR3: CASSYSPAEDEKLFF; DNA: TGTGCCAGCAGTTACTCGCCTGCGGAAGATGAAAAACTGTTTTTT; size: .; J: TRBJ1-4; V: TRBV6-6; D: .
CDR3: CASSPRGMTNEKLFF; DNA: TGTGCCAGCTCACCTCGGGGGATGACTAATGAAAAACTGTTTTTT; size: .; J: TRBJ1-4; V: TRBV18; D: .
CDR3: CASSELAGHYEQYF; DNA: TGTGCCAGCAGCGAACTAGCGGGACACTACGAGCAGTACTTC; size: .; J: TRBJ2-7; V: TRBV6-6; D: TRBD2
CDR3: CAWSIGQVRSPIYF; DNA: TGTGCCTGGAGTATCGGACAGGTCCGTTCACCAATATATTTT; size: .; J: TRBJ1-3; V: TRBV30; D: TRBD1
CDR3: CASSEALRSNQPQHF; DNA: TGTGCCAGCAGTGAAGCGCTTAGAAGCAATCAGCCCCAGCATTTT; size: .; J: TRBJ1-5; V: TRBV2; D: .
CDR3: CAWSVGGEQFF; DNA: TGTGCCTGGAGTGTTGGGGGTGAGCAGTTCTTC; size: once; J: TRBJ2-1; V: TRBV30; D: .
CDR3: CASSERPEQNSPLHF; DNA: TGTGCCAGCAGTGAAAGGCCAGAACAAAATTCACCCCTCCACTTT; size: few; J: TRBJ1-6; V: TRBV6-1; D: .
CDR3: CASSKVLTGVNTEAFF; DNA: TGTGCCAGCAGTAAGGTACTGACAGGAGTGAACACTGAAGCTTTCTTT; size: few; J: TRBJ1-1; V: TRBV5-4; D: .
CDR3: CAWSVRDGSYNSPLHF; DNA: TGTGCCTGGAGTGTCCGGGACGGGTCCTATAATTCACCCCTCCACTTT; size: once; J: TRBJ1-6; V: TRBV30; D: .